The 12 T cell receptor beta chains below all came from one sample that was sequenced in a study of identical twins. TCRdb independently ran MiXCR on the 5' RACE reads; one entry per CDR3 protein. The sample holds around 370,000 distinct CDR3 sequences, approximately 9.1% seen once. Sequenced: naive T cells sorted from blood. The receptors shown here come from a woman aged 45-60 years in good health.

This clonotype showed up many times. The chain carries TRBV12-3 or TRBV12-4 and TRBJ2-2; no definite D call. The length of the CDR3 is 13 residues. With 3 bases removed from V and 5 bases from J, the gap between germline ends came to 7 bases. The CDR3 sequence is CASSFRGTGELFF. CDR3 DNA sequence: TGTGCCAGCAGTTTTCGTGGGACCGGGGAGCTGTTTTTT.

This clonotype showed up just a few times. This sequence joins TRBV20-1 and TRBJ2-3, with D possibly TRBD2 on 5 matching bases. Germline V CDR1 and CDR2: DFQATT, SNEGSKA (reference sequence). The CDR3 is 15 residues long. The ends were cut back, 1 base at V and 7 bases at J, with 18 bases in the middle. The CDR3 is CSARVGGGAVHTQYF. The CDR3 bases are TGCAGTGCTAGAGTCGGAGGAGGTGCGGTCCATACGCAGTATTTT.

This clonotype appeared a few times. The chain uses TRBV27 and TRBJ2-7; TRBD1 is a possible D gene (5 bases). The CDR3 extends over 14 amino acids. Trimming cost V 6 bases and J 5 bases, with 17 bases left between them. Germline loops: CDR1 MNHEY, CDR2 SMNVEV (reference sequence). The CDR3 reads CASRNGASSNEQYV. The CDR3 DNA sequence: TGTGCCAGCAGGAATGGGGCCTCAAGCAACGAGCAGTACGTC.

This clonotype was observed at least ten times. CDR3 coding DNA: TGTGCCAGCAGTCCGGCAACTGGGGAAGAGACCCAGTACTTC. It is translated as CASSPATGEETQYF. This chain connects TRBV12-3 or TRBV12-4 to TRBJ2-5; D is uncertain. V lost 5 bases and J 3 bases, leaving 13 bases between the germline ends. The CDR3 is 14 amino acids.

This clonotype was seen a few times. The chain recombines TRBV4-1 with TRBJ2-7; 10 bases fit TRBD2. CDR1 and CDR2 from the germline V gene are MGHRA and YSYEKL. The V segment lost 5 bases and the J segment 2 bases; nucleotides outside the gene matches: 9. The CDR3 spans 16 residues. CDR3: CASSGGVSGRAYEQYF. CDR3 DNA sequence: TGCGCCAGCAGCGGAGGGGTGAGCGGGAGGGCCTACGAGCAGTACTTC.

This clonotype occurred a few times. The chain joins TRBV18 to TRBJ2-1, with 10 bases lining up with TRBD1. J was trimmed by 6 bases and V by 3 bases; bases with no gene match: 11. CDR1 is KGHSH, CDR2 LQKENI, per germline. CDR3 length: 17 amino acids. In nucleotides, the CDR3 is TGTGCCAGCTCACCGCTGGGACAGGGGAGCGGTACCAATGAGCAGTTCTTC. Translated, it gives CASSPLGQGSGTNEQFF.

The sample holds many counts of this clonotype. The chain joins TRBV10-2 to TRBJ1-1, with 8 bases that match TRBD1. Germline V lookup: CDR1 WSHSY, CDR2 SAAADI. V lost 5 bases, J lost 1 base, and 6 bases stayed unmatched. The CDR3 covers 15 residues. CDR3 coding DNA: TGCGCCAGCAGTAAGACAGGGGACCCGAACACTGAAGCTTTCTTT. As protein: CASSKTGDPNTEAFF.

This clonotype was observed many times. The chain employs TRBV10-3 and TRBJ2-2, with D hard to call. Germline CDR1 reads ENHRY; CDR2 reads SYGVKD. The CDR3 runs 12 residues. V was cut by 10 bases and J by 6 bases, with 12 bases left in between. The CDR3 bases are TGTGCCACAGCGCAAGGGCCCGGGGAGCTGTTTTTT. This codes for CATAQGPGELFF.

V is TRBV11-3 and J is TRBJ2-5, with D tentatively TRBD1 or TRBD2 (5 bases each). The CDR3 runs to 15 residues. In germline, CDR1 is SGHNT, CDR2 YENEEA. V shed 3 bases and J shed 4 bases, with 15 bases lying between them. The CDR3 reads CASSLDTTAGETQYF. CDR3 nucleotides: TGTGCCAGCAGCTTGGACACGACGGCGGGAGAGACCCAGTACTTC.

The table lists this clonotype with many counts. This sequence joins TRBV29-1 and TRBJ1-1; D not certain. Germline V gives CDR1 SQVTM, CDR2 ANQGSEA. This CDR3 has 14 amino acids. The V gene lost 7 bases and the J gene lost 0 bases, with 15 bases spanning the gap. CDR3 protein: CSGWDGVMNTEAFF. The CDR3 DNA follows: TGCAGCGGGTGGGATGGGGTCATGAACACTGAAGCTTTCTTT.

This clonotype was observed a few times. The gene calls are TRBV5-6 and TRBJ2-5; the match to TRBD1 covers 10 bases. V shed 0 bases, J shed 3 bases, and the junction held 5 bases outside the gene matches. The CDR3 length is 16 residues. Germline CDR1 is SGHDT and CDR2 is YYEEEE. CDR3 sequence (DNA): TGTGCCAGCAGCTTGGAGGCGACAGGGGGCGAAGAGACCCAGTACTTC. Residues: CASSLEATGGEETQYF.

This clonotype was counted a few times. V is TRBV28 and J is TRBJ2-5; TRBD2 aligns across 7 bases. CDR3 length: 15 amino acids. V was pared by 3 bases and J by 4 bases, with 8 bases of the junction left unmatched. Per germline, CDR1 MDHEN and CDR2 SYDVKM. This CDR3 is CASSFGGGPVETQYF. Here the CDR3 DNA reads TGTGCCAGCAGTTTTGGGGGAGGGCCGGTAGAGACCCAGTACTTC.